Presented here are 7 T cell receptor beta chains from one specimen sequenced in a study of blood T cell repertoires in COVID-19. Here immunoSEQ multiplex PCR was the method, and the copy in TCRdb shows in-frame clones only, minus some. The repertoire holds 50,000 to 75,000 clones, with around 87% as singletons. The sequenced sample was peripheral blood. These receptors all stem from a man aged 60 to 75 with acute or convalescent COVID-19.

J is TRBJ1-1 and V is TRBV7-2; D remains unclear. Germline assignment: CDR1 SGHTA and CDR2 FQGNSA. V lost 0 bases and J 1 base, leaving 6 bases between the germline ends. The CDR3 spans 14 residues. The DNA of the CDR3 is TGTGCCAGCAGCTTAGCGGGAGGGAACACTGAAGCTTTCTTT. Protein sequence: CASSLAGGNTEAFF. The full variable domain, with the rest looked up from reference TRBV7-2 and TRBJ1-1, is GAGVSQSPSNKVTEKGKDVELRCDPISGHTALYWYRQSLGQGLEFLIYFQGNSAPDKSGLPSDRFSAERTGGSVSTLTIQRTQQEDSAVYLCASSLAGGNTEAFFGQGTRLTVV.

The chain has TRBV6-5 and TRBJ1-5; the D gene is possibly TRBD1 (5 bases). V shed 6 bases and J shed 2 bases, with 14 bases lying between them. Germline V gives CDR1 MNHEY, CDR2 SVGAGI. The CDR3 consists of 15 residues. In DNA, the CDR3 is TGTGCCAGCAGGAGCGGGGGGGGAGGCAATCAGCCCCAGCATTTT. Residues: CASRSGGGGNQPQHF.

There are a few counts of this clone. The chain uses TRBV6-5 and TRBJ2-7; 8 bases align to TRBD2. The CDR3 extends over 14 amino acids. Germline CDR1 is MNHEY and CDR2 is SVGAGI. After removal of 6 bases from V and 3 bases from J, the junction contained 7 bases not matched to a gene. CDR3 in DNA: TGTGCCAGCAGCCGGGGGGGGCAAAACTACGAGCAGTACTTC. It codes for CASSRGGQNYEQYF.

The chain employs TRBV6-5 and TRBJ2-7, with 8 bases aligning to TRBD1. Germline V gives CDR1 MNHEY, CDR2 SVGAGI. V lost 6 bases, J lost 3 bases, and 4 bases stayed unmatched. The CDR3 covers 13 residues. The CDR3 spells CASSQGQVYEQYF. CDR3 in DNA: TGTGCCAGCAGCCAGGGACAGGTCTACGAGCAGTACTTC.

CDR3 bases: TGTGCCAGCAGCTTGCAAGACAGGGTCTATGGCTACACCTTC. Encoded protein: CASSLQDRVYGYTF. The V gene is TRBV5-8, the J gene TRBJ1-2; 7 bases map to TRBD1. V lost 1 base and J lost 4; bases outside the gene matches: 4. Germline V gene data show CDR1 as SGHTS and CDR2 as YDEGEE. There are 14 residues in the CDR3. Supplemented by reference TRBV5-8 and TRBJ1-2, the full variable domain reads EAGVTQSPTHLIKTRGQQATLRCSPISGHTSVYWYQQALGLGLQFLLWYDEGEERNRGNFPPRFSGRQFPNYSSELNVNALELEDSALYLCASSLQDRVYGYTFGSGTRLTVV.

The chain is built from TRBV14 and TRBJ2-1, with D possibly TRBD2 on 5 matching bases. Germline CDR1 SGHDN, CDR2 FVKESK. Trimming pared 4 bases from V and 0 bases from J, leaving 10 bases between. The CDR3 length is 15 residues. CDR3 DNA sequence: TGTGCCAGCAGCCGAGGACTGATCTCCTACAATGAGCAGTTCTTC. Translated, it gives CASSRGLISYNEQFF.

CDR3 protein: CASSANRGRVNYGYTF. DNA for the CDR3: TGTGCCAGCAGCGCCAACAGGGGGCGGGTAAACTATGGCTACACCTTC. The chain couples TRBV5-6 to TRBJ1-2, with TRBD1 matching over 9 bases. V dropped 4 bases and J dropped 2; count of bases not matched to a gene: 9. CDR1 SGHDT and CDR2 YYEEEE come from the germline V gene. The CDR3 sequence is 16 residues long.